A selection of T cell receptor beta chains follows, all from one sample in a study of T-cell memory formation after mild COVID-19. TCRdb re-derived calls from the 5' RACE reads in MiXCR, one entry per CDR3 protein. The sample includes some 600,000 distinct CDR3 sequences, 15% to 20% of them seen just once. The sequenced material came from PBMCs or a T cell subset sorted from them (not recorded which). The receptors here all came from an adult woman who had mild COVID-19 (a few samples of this study predate the infection). Cell type and time point are not known. Each CDR3 is given with its conserved first and last residue. Each record gives: J gene, clone size, V gene, D gene, CDR3 DNA, CDR3 protein. A D gene is named only where the DNA matches it firmly. Where a row states a size, it is once, few, many or the class of an expanded clone; other rows omit it.

TRBJ1-3,-,TRBV20-1,-,TGCAGTGCTAGGCAGAGGACTGGAAACACCATATATTTT,CSARQRTGNTIYF
TRBJ2-5,few,TRBV29-1,-,TGCAGCGCTACCGTTGGATACCAAGAGACCCAGTACTTC,CSATVGYQETQYF
TRBJ1-6,-,TRBV12-3/TRBV12-4,-,TGTGCCAGCAGTTTAAATCAAAAGAATTCACCCCTCCACTTT,CASSLNQKNSPLHF
TRBJ2-5,-,TRBV7-2,TRBD1,TGTGCCAGCAGTCGGGACAGCAATTCTGAGACCCAGTACTTC,CASSRDSNSETQYF
TRBJ2-1,-,TRBV29-1,TRBD2,TGCAGCGTTGTGTTTAGCGGGAGGGATGAGCAGTTCTTC,CSVVFSGRDEQFF
TRBJ2-5,-,TRBV25-1,-,TGTGCCAGCAGTGAGTGGTCTTTAACCCAAGAGACCCAGTACTTC,CASSEWSLTQETQYF
TRBJ1-1,-,TRBV6-6,-,TGTGCCAGCAGTTACCCCGGGAGGCGGAACACTGAAGCTTTCTTT,CASSYPGRRNTEAFF
TRBJ2-5,-,TRBV24-1,-,TGTGCCACCAGTGACTCAGGGGGGATGATGGAGACCCAGTACTTC,CATSDSGGMMETQYF
TRBJ1-6,few,TRBV6-5,-,TGTGCCAGCAGTTCTTCCAGACAGGTCGGGGATTCACCCCTCCACTTT,CASSSSRQVGDSPLHF
TRBJ2-2,few,TRBV14,-,TGTGCCAGCAGCCACGACAGCGCGAACACCGGGGAGCTGTTTTTT,CASSHDSANTGELFF
TRBJ2-5,few,TRBV7-3,-,TGTGCCAGCAGCTTTCAGGGATCGAAAGAGACCCAGTACTTC,CASSFQGSKETQYF
TRBJ2-1,-,TRBV7-3,-,TGTGCCAGCAGCGGGGGACCGACGAATGAGCAGTTCTTC,CASSGGPTNEQFF
TRBJ2-1,-,TRBV27,-,TGTGCCAGCAGTCAGACGGGACTGGCCTACAATGAGCAGTTCTTC,CASSQTGLAYNEQFF
TRBJ2-4,-,TRBV5-1,TRBD1,TGCGCCAGCAGCTTAGCCGGGACAGGCAACATTCAGTACTTC,CASSLAGTGNIQYF
TRBJ1-2,-,TRBV20-1,-,TGCAGTGCTAGCGGAGCTAACTATGGCTACACCTTC,CSASGANYGYTF
TRBJ2-1,few,TRBV21-1,-,TGTGCCAGCACCCTTGGACCGGGACTAGCGGGACAGTCCTACAATGAGCAGTTCTTC,CASTLGPGLAGQSYNEQFF
TRBJ2-1,-,TRBV2,-,TGTGCCAGCAGTGTCCTTACCGCCAATGAGCAGTTCTTC,CASSVLTANEQFF
TRBJ1-2,-,TRBV6-5,-,TGTGCCAGCAGTTACGGACAGACCCTCTCCTTC,CASSYGQTLSF
TRBJ2-1,few,TRBV24-1,-,TGTGCCACCAGTGATTTTGCACTAACAAACAATGAGCAGTTCTTC,CATSDFALTNNEQFF
TRBJ2-1,few,TRBV7-8,TRBD2,TGTGCCAGCAGCTTCCTCCGTCGGGTAGCGGGAGGGCCATCCTACAATGAGCAGTTCTTC,CASSFLRRVAGGPSYNEQFF
TRBJ1-5,-,TRBV30,TRBD1,TGTGCCTGGAGATCGGGACAGATCAATCAGCCCCAGCATTTT,CAWRSGQINQPQHF
TRBJ1-2,few,TRBV20-1,-,TGCAGTGCTTGGGAACAGCCCGGCTACACCTTC,CSAWEQPGYTF
TRBJ2-1,-,TRBV7-9,TRBD2,TGTGCCAGCAGGGGACTAGCCAATGAGCAGTTCTTC,CASRGLANEQFF
TRBJ2-6,few,TRBV11-2,-,TGTGCCAGCAGCTTAGTTGGCTTGGCTGGGGCCAACGTCCTGACTTTC,CASSLVGLAGANVLTF
TRBJ1-5,-,TRBV6-6,TRBD1,TGTGCCAGCAGTTACCCCCAGGACAGGGTAAGAAATCAGCCCCAGCATTTT,CASSYPQDRVRNQPQHF
TRBJ1-5,-,TRBV19,-,TGTGCCAGTAGTATCGGAGGGAGTCCCGCCCTTCAGCCCCAGCATTTT,CASSIGGSPALQPQHF
TRBJ2-7,few,TRBV5-1,TRBD1,TGCGCCAGCAGGAATCAGGGGGCGCAGAGCTACGAGCAGTACTTC,CASRNQGAQSYEQYF
TRBJ2-7,few,TRBV23-1,-,TGCGCCAGCAGTCAATCGAGACCAGTGGCCCGCTACGAGCAGTACTTC,CASSQSRPVARYEQYF
TRBJ2-5,-,TRBV12-5,-,TGTGCTAGTGGTTTGGACTCTCGGACCCAAGGAGGGGAGACCCAGTACTTC,CASGLDSRTQGGETQYF
TRBJ2-5,few,TRBV20-1,-,TGCAGTGCTACTCACTACCGGGACCCGCAAGAGACCCAGTACTTC,CSATHYRDPQETQYF
TRBJ2-7,few,TRBV13,-,TGTGCCAGCAGCTTAGGCATGTGGGGGGTCACCGGCGAGCAGTACTTC,CASSLGMWGVTGEQYF
TRBJ2-3,-,TRBV7-9,-,TGTGCCAGCAGCTTCCCCGGACCCACAGATACGCAGTATTTT,CASSFPGPTDTQYF
TRBJ2-1,-,TRBV19,-,TGTGCCAGTAGCCCCCACTACAATGAGCAGTTCTTC,CASSPHYNEQFF
TRBJ1-3,many,TRBV20-1,-,TGCAGTGCCAGCCCAGGGACCTCTGGAAACACCATATATTTT,CSASPGTSGNTIYF
TRBJ2-1,many,TRBV5-1,TRBD2,TGCGCCAGCAGCTTGACCGGGACTATTCCCAATGAGCAGTTCTTC,CASSLTGTIPNEQFF
TRBJ1-4,-,TRBV25-1,-,TGTGCCAGCAGTGAGGCAGGGGTAGAGGATGAAAAACTGTTTTTT,CASSEAGVEDEKLFF
TRBJ1-2,many,TRBV20-1,-,TGCAGTGCCAGCGGGACGACCAACTATGGCTACACCTTC,CSASGTTNYGYTF
TRBJ2-3,few,TRBV27,TRBD2,TGTGCCAGCAGTTTAATAGTAGCGGGGGGCACAGATACGCAGTATTTT,CASSLIVAGGTDTQYF
TRBJ1-6,few,TRBV10-3,-,TGTGCCATCAGTGAAACTTCAGGGTCCAATTCACCCCTCCACTTT,CAISETSGSNSPLHF
TRBJ2-5,-,TRBV6-5,-,TGTGCCAGCAGTTACTTCGCTGAGGGTACCCAGTACTTC,CASSYFAEGTQYF
TRBJ2-1,few,TRBV12-3/TRBV12-4,TRBD2,TGTGCCAGCAGGAATAGCGGGGACTACAATGAGCAGTTCTTC,CASRNSGDYNEQFF
TRBJ2-5,-,TRBV20-1,TRBD1,TGCAGTGCTAGAGATCTTACAACAGGGGGGGAGACCCAGTACTTC,CSARDLTTGGETQYF
TRBJ2-7,-,TRBV20-1,-,TGCAGTGCTAGTTTAGACTCTGGGGGCTACGAGCAGTACTTC,CSASLDSGGYEQYF
TRBJ1-5,-,TRBV10-2,-,TGCGCCAGCAGTGATTCTCCGGACGGGTATCAGCCCCAGCATTTT,CASSDSPDGYQPQHF
TRBJ2-2,-,TRBV29-1,TRBD1,TGCAGCGCCACGACAGGGCCCGGGGAGCTGTTTTTT,CSATTGPGELFF
TRBJ2-4,many,TRBV30,-,TGTGCCTGGAGCGCCGGCCACCGGGGCCAAAACATTCAGTACTTC,CAWSAGHRGQNIQYF